This T cell receptor (beta chain) is from a study of blood T cell repertoires in COVID-19. Overall study: COVID-19 samples, acute and convalescent, were from the United States, Italy and Spain. PBMCs, B-cell-depleted T cells, or T cells provided the cDNA or gDNA that made up the material.

With 6 bases removed from V and 6 bases from J, the gap between germline ends came to 11 bases. Germline CDR1 is MNHEY and CDR2 is SVGEGT. This CDR3 is 12 amino acids long. In the authors' methods: Amplification of reference gene primers provided the estimated nucleated cell counts. Data came from immunoSEQ multiplex PCR; TCRdb stores just in-frame clones and leaves some out. For V, J and clone size, that table is used; D and trimming come from the DNA. The sample shows around 70,000 clones, approximately 82% of them seen only once. The chain employs TRBV6-2 or TRBV6-3 and TRBJ2-5; D uncertain. The sample was peripheral blood. This receptor was obtained from a man aged 55 to 70 with acute or convalescent COVID-19. The CDR3 region is CASSNTIQTQYF. The CDR3 DNA reads TGTGCCAGCAGCAACACCATACAGACCCAGTACTTC.